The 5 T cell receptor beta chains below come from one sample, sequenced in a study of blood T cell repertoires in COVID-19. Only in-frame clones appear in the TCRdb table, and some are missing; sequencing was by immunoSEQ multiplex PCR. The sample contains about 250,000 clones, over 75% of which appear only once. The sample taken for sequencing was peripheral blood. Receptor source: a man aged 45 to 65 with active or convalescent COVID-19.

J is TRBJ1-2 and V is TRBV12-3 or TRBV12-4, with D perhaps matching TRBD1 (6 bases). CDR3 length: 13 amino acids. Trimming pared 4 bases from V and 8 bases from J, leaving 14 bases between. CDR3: CASSSGTWAGYTF. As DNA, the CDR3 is TGTGCCAGCAGTTCCGGGACATGGGCAGGCTACACCTTC.

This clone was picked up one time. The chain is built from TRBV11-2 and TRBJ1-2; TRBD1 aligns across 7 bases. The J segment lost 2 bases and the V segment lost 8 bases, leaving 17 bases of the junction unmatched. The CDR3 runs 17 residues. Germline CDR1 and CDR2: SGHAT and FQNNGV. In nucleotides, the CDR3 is TGTGCCAGCCGGGACAGCAGGAAGGTGGATAGGAACTATGGCTACACCTTC. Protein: CASRDSRKVDRNYGYTF.

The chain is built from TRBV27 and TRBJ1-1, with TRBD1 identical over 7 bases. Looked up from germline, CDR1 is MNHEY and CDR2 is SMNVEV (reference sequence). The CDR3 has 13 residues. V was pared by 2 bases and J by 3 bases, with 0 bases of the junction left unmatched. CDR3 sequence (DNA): TGTGCCAGCAGTTTAGACAGGGACACTGAAGCTTTCTTT. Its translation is CASSLDRDTEAFF.

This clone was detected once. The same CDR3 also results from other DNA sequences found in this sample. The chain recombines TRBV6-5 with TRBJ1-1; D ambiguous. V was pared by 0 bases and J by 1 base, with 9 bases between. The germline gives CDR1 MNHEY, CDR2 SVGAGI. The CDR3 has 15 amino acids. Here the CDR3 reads CASSYSSRGNTEAFF. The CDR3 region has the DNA TGTGCCAGCAGTTACTCATCCCGCGGGAACACTGAAGCTTTCTTT.

In nucleotides, the CDR3 is TGTGCCAGCAGGGTCCAGGGTAACTATGGCTACACCTTC. Encoded protein: CASRVQGNYGYTF. V usage is TRBV2 and J usage is TRBJ1-2, with D maybe TRBD1 (5 bases). V was cut by 6 bases and J by 1 base, with 9 bases left in between. The CDR3 contains 13 residues. Germline V gives CDR1 SNHLY, CDR2 FYNNEI.